The sequence of this T cell receptor beta chain was determined in a study of blood T cells in healthy people across ages. Using a J-beta primer mix together with a sample-barcoded 5' primer, a second PCR was run for roughly 7 to 12 cycles. The authors tagged each cDNA molecule using a template-switch adaptor with 12 random nucleotides. TCRdb passed the 5' RACE reads through MiXCR, listing each CDR3 protein once. The table records 600,000 or so distinct CDR3 sequences, about 21% of them present only once. A few counts support this clonotype. Caucasian, healthy and from Russia, the donors were aged between roughly 6 and 100. Isolating PBMCs gave at least 7 million of these cells per sample. V was cut by 4 bases and J by 0 bases, with 17 bases left in between. This CDR3 comprises 17 residues. The germline gives CDR1 MRHNA, CDR2 SNTAGT.

Material for sequencing was blood. The V gene is TRBV6-4, the J gene TRBJ2-3; D perhaps matches TRBD1 (7 bases). The TCR was taken from a man in his sixties or seventies in good health. CDR3 DNA sequence: TGTGCCAGCAGTGGGCCCCCAGGGGGAGGAAGCACAGATACGCAGTATTTT. As protein: CASSGPPGGGSTDTQYF.